This TCR beta chain comes out of a study of PD-L1 blockade in urothelial cancer. Study-wide background: Patients initiated atezolizumab in the mid-2010s at 1,200 mg intravenously every 3 weeks.

Only in-frame clones appear in the TCRdb table, and some are missing; sequencing was by immunoSEQ multiplex PCR. The data show fewer than 95,000 clones, 84% seen once. This clone was seen just once. The time point is: pretreatment peripheral blood. Here the sequenced sample was PBMCs, taken around atezolizumab (anti-PD-L1) treatment. The clonotype originates from a man between 60 and 70 years old with urothelial cancer.

CDR3 DNA sequence: TGTGCCAGCAGCGTACAGGGGGGGCAGACCCAGTACTTC. Protein product: CASSVQGGQTQYF. The chain couples TRBV11-2 to TRBJ2-5; possibly TRBD1 for D (8 bases). Germline CDR1 is SGHAT and CDR2 is FQNNGV. V was clipped by 5 bases and J by 6 bases, with 13 bases between them. The CDR3 runs 13 residues.